The 5 T cell receptor beta chains below all came from one sample that was sequenced in a study of cytomegalovirus exposure and HLA in healthy donors. This PCR relied on a set of 60 Vbeta primers and 13 Jbeta primers. TCRdb's table, derived via immunoSEQ multiplex PCR, lists solely in-frame clones and lacks some. The sample has around 190,000 clones, around 79% seen once; the top ten hold less than 2%. The sample comprised PBMCs. These receptors were collected from a woman aged 18-29 years in good health and CMV-seronegative.

This chain uses TRBV15 with TRBJ2-7, with 8 bases aligning to TRBD2. Germline CDR1 LNHNV, CDR2 YYDKDF (reference sequence). The V and J ends lost 1 base and 2 bases, in that order; junction bases with no gene match: 4. The CDR3 has 15 residues. As DNA, the CDR3 is TGTGCCACCAGCAGAGTTCCGGGGGGGCCCTACGAGCAGTACTTC. This codes for CATSRVPGGPYEQYF.

This clone was seen just once. The chain joins TRBV7-3 to TRBJ2-4; D may be TRBD2 (6 bases). Germline V gene sequence: CDR1 SGHTA, CDR2 FQGTGA. The CDR3 runs 15 residues. V shed 5 bases and J shed 6 bases, with 17 bases lying between them. The CDR3 protein is CASSTPAEGGNIQYF. The CDR3 DNA reads TGTGCCAGCAGCACCCCGGCGGAGGGTGGAAACATTCAGTACTTC. Filled out from reference TRBV7-3 and TRBJ2-4, the complete variable domain reads GAGVSQTPSNKVTEKGKYVELRCDPISGHTALYWYRQSLGQGPEFLIYFQGTGAADDSGLPNDRFFAVRPEGSVSTLKIQRTERGDSAVYLCASSTPAEGGNIQYFGAGTRLSVL.

Points on this clone: One end of the junction does not line up with germline, which may come from a read error. The V call is TRBV7-7, the J call TRBJ2-5; D possibly corresponds to TRBD1 (6 bases). The CDR3 has 12 amino acids. Germline-derived CDR1 and CDR2 are SSHAT and FNYEAQ (reference sequence). CDR3 residues: CASSPIQGTQYF. The CDR3 DNA follows: TGTGCTAGCAGCCCCATACAGGGGACCCAGTACTTC. Filled out from reference TRBV7-7 and TRBJ2-5, the complete variable domain reads GAGVSQSPRYKVTKRGQDVTLRCDPISSHATLYWYQQALGQGPEFLTYFNYEAQPDKSGLPSDRFSAERPEGSISTLTIQRTEQRDSAMYRCASSPIQGTQYFGPGTRLLVL.

The rearrangement uses TRBV19 and TRBJ1-1, with 8 bases fitting TRBD1. CDR1 is LNHDA and CDR2 is SQIVND in the germline V gene (reference sequence). The V segment lost 5 bases and the J segment 7 bases; nucleotides outside the gene matches: 9. This CDR3 contains 14 residues. The CDR3 region is CASSSMDRVDEAFF. Written as DNA, the CDR3 is TGTGCCAGTAGTTCCATGGACAGGGTAGATGAAGCTTTCTTT.

V and J are TRBV7-2 and TRBJ1-5; 7 bases fit TRBD1. This CDR3 is 15 amino acids long. Germline V lookup: CDR1 SGHTA, CDR2 FQGNSA. Unmatched junction bases numbered 7, after V lost 2 bases and J lost 6 bases. CDR3 sequence reads: CASSLSQGGIQPQHF. CDR3 DNA: TGTGCCAGCAGCTTAAGTCAGGGGGGTATTCAGCCCCAGCATTTT. The entire variable domain, with the rest obtained from reference TRBV7-2 and TRBJ1-5, is as follows: GAGVSQSPSNKVTEKGKDVELRCDPISGHTALYWYRQSLGQGLEFLIYFQGNSAPDKSGLPSDRFSAERTGGSVSTLTIQRTQQEDSAVYLCASSLSQGGIQPQHFGDGTRLSIL.